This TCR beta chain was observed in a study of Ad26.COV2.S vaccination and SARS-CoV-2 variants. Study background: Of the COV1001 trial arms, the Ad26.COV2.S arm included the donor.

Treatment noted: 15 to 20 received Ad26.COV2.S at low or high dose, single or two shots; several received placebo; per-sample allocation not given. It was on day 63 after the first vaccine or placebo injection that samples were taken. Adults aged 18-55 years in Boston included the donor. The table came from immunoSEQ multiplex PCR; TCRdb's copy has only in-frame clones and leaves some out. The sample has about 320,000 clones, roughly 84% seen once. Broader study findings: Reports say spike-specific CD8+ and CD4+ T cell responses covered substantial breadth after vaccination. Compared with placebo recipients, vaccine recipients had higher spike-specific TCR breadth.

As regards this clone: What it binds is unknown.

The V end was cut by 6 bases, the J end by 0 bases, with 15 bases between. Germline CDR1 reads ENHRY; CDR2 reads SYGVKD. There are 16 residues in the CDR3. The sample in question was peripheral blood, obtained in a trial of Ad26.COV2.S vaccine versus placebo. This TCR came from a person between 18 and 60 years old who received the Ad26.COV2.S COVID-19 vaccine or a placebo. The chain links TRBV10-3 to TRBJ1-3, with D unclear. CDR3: CAISTPWSSSGNTIYF. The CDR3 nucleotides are TGTGCCATCAGCACTCCGTGGTCTTCCTCTGGAAACACCATATATTTT.